The clone carrying this TCR beta chain was counted between two and nine times. The germline V and J ends were trimmed by 11 bases and 7 bases, with 17 bases remaining between them. The CDR3 loop spans 12 amino acids. Germline V CDR1 and CDR2: LNHDA, SQIVND (reference sequence). The source of the sample is a study of blood T cell repertoires in COVID-19. Study-level background: Whether acute or convalescent, the COVID-19 samples came from the United States, Italy and Spain. PBMCs, B-cell-depleted T cells, or T cells were the source of the cDNA or gDNA that made up the material.

As handled by the study authors: Using reference gene primer amplification, nucleated cell counts were estimated. Only in-frame clones appear in the TCRdb table, and some are missing; sequencing was by immunoSEQ multiplex PCR. V and J calls and clone size are copied from that table; D and trimming were computed from the DNA. The sample includes hundreds of thousands of clones, less than 90% of them seen just once. The chain is built from TRBV19 and TRBJ1-2; the D is unclear. The material sequenced was peripheral blood. This clonotype was sampled from a woman aged 50 to 60 with COVID-19, enrolled during active disease. CDR3 coding DNA: TGTGCCTCCAATGGGGAGGCCAGTGGCTACACCTTC. It encodes CASNGEASGYTF.